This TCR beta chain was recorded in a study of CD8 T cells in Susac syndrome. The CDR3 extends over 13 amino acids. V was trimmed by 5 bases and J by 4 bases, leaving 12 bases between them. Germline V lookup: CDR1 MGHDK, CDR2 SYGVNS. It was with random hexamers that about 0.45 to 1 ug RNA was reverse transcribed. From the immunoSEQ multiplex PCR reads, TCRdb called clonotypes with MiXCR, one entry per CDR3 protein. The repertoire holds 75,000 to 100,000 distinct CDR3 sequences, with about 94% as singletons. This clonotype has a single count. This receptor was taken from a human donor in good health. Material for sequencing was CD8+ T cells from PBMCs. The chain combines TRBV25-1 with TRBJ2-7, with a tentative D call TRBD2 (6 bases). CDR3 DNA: TGTGCCAGCAGTTTGGGGGGTAGGTACGAGCAGTACTTC. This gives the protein CASSLGGRYEQYF.